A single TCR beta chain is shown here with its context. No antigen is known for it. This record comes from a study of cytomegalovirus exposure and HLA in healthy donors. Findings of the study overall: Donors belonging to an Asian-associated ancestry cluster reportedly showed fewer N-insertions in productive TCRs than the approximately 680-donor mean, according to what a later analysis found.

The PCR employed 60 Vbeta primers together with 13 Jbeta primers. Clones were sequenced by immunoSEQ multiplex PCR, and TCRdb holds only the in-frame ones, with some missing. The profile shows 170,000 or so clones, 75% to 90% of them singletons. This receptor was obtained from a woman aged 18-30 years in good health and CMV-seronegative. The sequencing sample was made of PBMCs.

The CDR3 DNA sequence: TGTGCCTGGCGTAGAGTTAGCACTGAAGCTTTCTTT. As protein: CAWRRVSTEAFF. The V and J genes are TRBV30 and TRBJ1-1, with no clear D. The length of the CDR3 is 12 residues. V gave up 5 bases and J gave up 4 bases, with 11 bases separating them. Germline V lookup: CDR1 GTSNPN, CDR2 SVGIG (reference sequence).